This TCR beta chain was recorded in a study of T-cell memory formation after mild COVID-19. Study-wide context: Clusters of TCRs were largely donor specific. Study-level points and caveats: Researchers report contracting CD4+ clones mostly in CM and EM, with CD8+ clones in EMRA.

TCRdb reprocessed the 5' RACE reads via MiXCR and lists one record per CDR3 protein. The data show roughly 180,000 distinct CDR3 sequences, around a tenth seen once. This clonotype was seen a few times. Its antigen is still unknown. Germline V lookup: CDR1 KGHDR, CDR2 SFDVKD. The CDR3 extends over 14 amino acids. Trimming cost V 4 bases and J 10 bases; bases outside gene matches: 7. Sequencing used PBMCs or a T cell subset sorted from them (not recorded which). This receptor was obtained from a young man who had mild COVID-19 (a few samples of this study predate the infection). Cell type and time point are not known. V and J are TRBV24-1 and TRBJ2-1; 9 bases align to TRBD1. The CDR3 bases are TGTGCCACCAGTGACAAGGGACAGGGCCAGGAGCAGTTCTTC. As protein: CATSDKGQGQEQFF.